A selection of T cell receptor beta chains follows, all from one sample in a study of vaccination and CD4 T cells after COVID-19. TCRdb called the PCR reads again in MiXCR, with one record for every CDR3 protein. The sample lists under 20,000 distinct CDR3 sequences, over 50% occurring once. The antigens of these receptors remain unknown. This specimen consisted of CD4+ T cells from blood, cultured in vitro, obtained about 7 months after SARS-CoV-2 vaccination. The receptors here all came from a human donor who had recovered from COVID-19. CDR3s include the opening cysteine and the closing phenylalanine or tryptophan. D genes are given only for firm matches. Rows may omit the clone size; those that give it use once, few, many or a size class.

J gene,CDR3 length,D gene,clone size,V gene,CDR3 protein,CDR3 DNA
TRBJ1-1,15,TRBD1,few,TRBV7-2,CASSLLGTGNTEAFF,TGTGCCAGCAGCTTACTAGGGACAGGGAACACTGAAGCTTTCTTT
TRBJ2-1,17,TRBD2,NA,TRBV6-2/TRBV6-3,CASSPRLAGKTDNEQFF,TGTGCCAGCAGCCCCAGACTAGCAGGGAAAACGGACAATGAGCAGTTCTTC
TRBJ2-7,12,TRBD1,NA,TRBV6-2/TRBV6-3,CASSDRGYEQYF,TGTGCCAGCAGTGACAGGGGGTACGAGCAGTACTTC
TRBJ2-7,14,NA,NA,TRBV7-9,CASSPFTGEDEQYF,TGTGCCAGCAGCCCCTTTACAGGGGAGGACGAGCAGTACTTC
TRBJ2-3,15,NA,few,TRBV19,CASSIVPPGTLTQYF,TGTGCCAGTAGTATAGTTCCCCCAGGGACACTTACGCAGTATTTT
TRBJ2-5,13,NA,few,TRBV7-6,CASSLARQETQYF,TGTGCCAGCAGCTTAGCGCGCCAAGAGACCCAGTACTTC
TRBJ1-2,17,NA,NA,TRBV11-3,CASSLATLGQSNYGYTF,TGTGCCAGCAGCTTAGCAACGCTTGGACAGAGCAACTATGGCTACACCTTC
TRBJ1-6,13,NA,NA,TRBV19,CASRTGTHSPLHF,TGTGCCAGCCGCACAGGGACCCATTCACCCCTCCACTTT
TRBJ2-1,14,NA,NA,TRBV6-2/TRBV6-3,CASSFDSSYNEQFF,TGTGCCAGCAGTTTCGACAGCTCCTACAATGAGCAGTTCTTC
TRBJ2-7,14,NA,NA,TRBV2,CASSDLRDSYEQYF,TGTGCCAGCAGTGACTTGCGGGACTCCTACGAGCAGTACTTC
TRBJ1-2,14,TRBD1,few,TRBV2,CASSERTGVYGYTF,TGTGCCAGCAGTGAAAGGACAGGGGTCTATGGCTACACCTTC
TRBJ2-7,13,TRBD2,NA,TRBV6-2/TRBV6-3,CASEGTRSPQQYF,TGTGCCAGCGAGGGGACTAGGAGTCCGCAGCAGTACTTC
TRBJ1-2,15,NA,few,TRBV19,CASRSPGQGNYGYTF,TGTGCCAGTAGGTCCCCGGGACAAGGGAACTATGGCTACACCTTC
TRBJ2-1,15,NA,NA,TRBV11-3,CASSLGRGVWNEQFF,TGTGCCAGCAGTTTGGGGAGGGGGGTCTGGAATGAGCAGTTCTTC
TRBJ1-2,14,NA,NA,TRBV9,CASSVATYNYGYTF,TGTGCCAGCAGCGTAGCTACCTATAACTATGGCTACACCTTC
TRBJ2-7,13,NA,NA,TRBV20-1,CSARDLEPYEQYF,TGCAGTGCTAGAGATCTGGAGCCCTACGAGCAGTACTTC
TRBJ2-7,15,TRBD1,NA,TRBV7-3,CASSPWDSRAYEQYF,TGTGCCAGCAGCCCGTGGGACAGCCGAGCCTACGAGCAGTACTTC
TRBJ2-1,14,TRBD2,medium-sized,TRBV20-1,CSAGLAERYNEQFF,TGCAGTGCTGGACTAGCGGAACGATACAATGAGCAGTTCTTC
TRBJ1-6,14,NA,NA,TRBV20-1,CSARQGQLNSPLHF,TGCAGTGCTAGACAGGGGCAACTAAATTCACCCCTCCACTTT
TRBJ2-7,14,NA,NA,TRBV7-2,CASSLGSQGYEQYF,TGTGCCAGCAGCTTAGGGTCCCAGGGCTACGAGCAGTACTTC
TRBJ1-2,13,NA,NA,TRBV6-1,CATSPGGNYGYTF,TGTGCCACCAGTCCGGGGGGGAACTATGGCTACACCTTC
TRBJ2-1,16,TRBD2,NA,TRBV7-3,CASSSWASGSYNEQFF,TGTGCCAGCAGCTCTTGGGCTAGCGGCTCCTACAATGAGCAGTTCTTC
TRBJ2-7,15,TRBD1,NA,TRBV11-3,CASSLAGQGGGEQYF,TGTGCCAGCAGCTTAGCGGGACAGGGGGGCGGAGAGCAGTACTTC
TRBJ1-6,13,NA,once,TRBV30,CAWSVGGNSPLHF,TGTGCCTGGAGTGTGGGTGGGAATTCACCCCTCCACTTT
TRBJ2-7,15,NA,NA,TRBV20-1,CSARDPYALPYEQYF,TGCAGTGCTAGAGATCCCTATGCTCTACCCTACGAGCAGTACTTC
TRBJ1-5,15,NA,NA,TRBV6-1,CASSESAGLNQPQHF,TGTGCCAGCAGTGAATCTGCAGGATTAAATCAGCCCCAGCATTTT
TRBJ2-1,16,TRBD1,NA,TRBV6-2/TRBV6-3,CASSLGPGQGVNEQFF,TGTGCCAGCAGTTTAGGCCCGGGACAGGGTGTCAATGAGCAGTTCTTC
TRBJ2-7,15,TRBD2,NA,TRBV4-2,CASSQVGLAGGEQYF,TGTGCCAGCAGCCAAGTTGGGCTAGCGGGTGGGGAGCAGTACTTC
TRBJ1-5,17,NA,NA,TRBV10-3,CAISESNNRGFEGPQHF,TGTGCCATCAGTGAGTCGAATAACAGAGGGTTTGAAGGGCCCCAGCATTTT
TRBJ2-3,14,TRBD1,NA,TRBV4-1,CASSLDRATDTQYF,TGCGCCAGCAGCCTGGACAGGGCCACAGATACGCAGTATTTT
TRBJ2-3,16,TRBD2,NA,TRBV10-2,CASSDKLADGTDTQYF,TGCGCCAGCAGTGACAAACTAGCGGACGGCACAGATACGCAGTATTTT
TRBJ1-3,14,NA,once,TRBV28,CASRAYPSGNTIYF,TGTGCCAGCAGAGCGTACCCCTCTGGAAACACCATATATTTT
TRBJ2-7,14,NA,once,TRBV6-1,CASSNQGSGYEQYF,TGTGCCAGCAGTAACCAGGGTTCGGGCTACGAGCAGTACTTC
TRBJ2-3,14,TRBD1,NA,TRBV10-3,CAISWDRVTDTQYF,TGTGCCATCAGTTGGGACAGGGTGACAGATACGCAGTATTTT
TRBJ1-2,13,NA,NA,TRBV12-3/TRBV12-4,CASSFRGHYGYTF,TGTGCCAGCAGTTTCCGGGGCCACTATGGCTACACCTTC
TRBJ2-3,14,NA,few,TRBV6-5,CASSYSQGADTQYF,TGTGCCAGCAGTTACTCGCAGGGTGCAGATACGCAGTATTTT
TRBJ1-5,13,TRBD1,once,TRBV7-2,CASSFTGDQPQHF,TGTGCCAGCAGCTTTACAGGGGACCAGCCCCAGCATTTT
TRBJ2-3,15,TRBD2,NA,TRBV7-2,CASSLHTGGSDTQYF,TGTGCCAGCAGCTTGCATACGGGAGGATCAGATACGCAGTATTTT
TRBJ2-1,13,NA,NA,TRBV15,CATSRDLRTEQFF,TGTGCCACCAGCAGAGATCTACGTACTGAGCAGTTCTTC
TRBJ2-3,16,NA,few,TRBV7-3,CASSRGPRGGTDTQYF,TGTGCCAGCAGCAGAGGGCCCAGGGGAGGCACAGATACGCAGTATTTT
TRBJ2-5,12,NA,NA,TRBV5-1,CASSWDQETQYF,TGCGCCAGCAGCTGGGACCAAGAGACCCAGTACTTC
TRBJ1-5,17,NA,few,TRBV6-2/TRBV6-3,CASSYLLRIYSNQPQHF,TGTGCCAGCAGTTACCTACTCAGGATTTATAGCAATCAGCCCCAGCATTTT
TRBJ1-6,16,TRBD1,NA,TRBV20-1,CSARPGRTGSASPLHF,TGCAGTGCTAGACCCGGGCGGACAGGGTCGGCTTCACCCCTCCACTTT
TRBJ2-1,14,NA,NA,TRBV6-1,CASSDRWASDEQFF,TGTGCCAGCAGCGACAGATGGGCCTCGGATGAGCAGTTCTTC
TRBJ1-1,15,NA,NA,TRBV7-9,CASSLIHGGFTEAFF,TGTGCCAGCAGCTTAATCCACGGAGGTTTCACTGAAGCTTTCTTT
TRBJ2-5,15,NA,few,TRBV5-1,CASSFSPGGQETQYF,TGCGCCAGCAGCTTTAGTCCCGGAGGGCAAGAGACCCAGTACTTC
TRBJ1-5,13,NA,NA,TRBV19,CASSIGVNQPQHF,TGTGCCAGTAGTATAGGAGTGAATCAGCCCCAGCATTTT
TRBJ1-2,18,TRBD1,NA,TRBV4-1,CASSLRDRGLASNYGYTF,TGCGCCAGCAGCCTACGGGACAGGGGATTGGCCTCTAACTATGGCTACACCTTC
TRBJ2-7,15,TRBD2,NA,TRBV2,CASSIEASGTYEQYF,TGTGCCAGCAGTATCGAGGCTAGCGGAACCTACGAGCAGTACTTC
TRBJ2-7,14,NA,NA,TRBV19,CASSKDLGSYEQYF,TGTGCCAGTAGCAAGGACCTGGGCTCCTACGAGCAGTACTTC
TRBJ2-7,15,NA,few,TRBV7-3,CASSLIPTVEYEQYF,TGTGCCAGCAGCTTAATTCCAACAGTCGAATACGAGCAGTACTTC
TRBJ1-2,14,NA,NA,TRBV12-3/TRBV12-4,CASSLARQLNGYTF,TGTGCCAGCAGTTTAGCCCGACAGTTGAATGGCTACACCTTC
TRBJ2-1,15,TRBD2,few,TRBV6-1,CASSRPGLAGEGQFF,TGTGCCAGCAGTCGACCGGGACTAGCGGGGGAAGGGCAGTTCTTC
TRBJ1-6,16,TRBD1,once,TRBV28,CASSSGTGGYNSPLHF,TGTGCCAGCAGTTCCGGGACAGGAGGTTATAATTCACCCCTCCACTTT
TRBJ1-2,15,TRBD1,NA,TRBV6-1,CASSEVATGDYGYTF,TGTGCCAGCAGTGAAGTTGCGACAGGGGACTATGGCTACACCTTC
TRBJ2-5,12,NA,few,TRBV2,CASTGEQETQYF,TGTGCCAGCACCGGGGAGCAAGAGACCCAGTACTTC
TRBJ1-5,14,TRBD1,NA,TRBV19,CASSPTGNNQPQHF,TGTGCCAGTAGTCCGACAGGGAACAATCAGCCCCAGCATTTT